The source of this T cell receptor (beta chain) is a study of molecular identifiers for immune sequencing clone quantification. Ten or more counts support this clonotype. TCRdb used MiXCR to reprocess the PCR reads, holding one entry per CDR3 protein. Altogether around 460,000 distinct CDR3 sequences are present, around 25% being singletons, with the ten largest covering 0.7% to 0.9%. In germline, CDR1 is LNHDA, CDR2 SQIVND (reference sequence). CDR3 length equals 14 residues. V lost 3 bases and J 6 bases, leaving 12 bases between the germline ends. V usage is TRBV19 and J usage is TRBJ1-5; D ambiguous. Sequenced: naive CD8+ T cells from blood, with Jurkat cell RNA spiked in. Described subset: FACS-sorted CD8+CD4-CCR7+CD45RA+ naive T cells. This clonotype was obtained from a human donor in good health. Some libraries in this study had Jurkat cell RNA spiked in. DNA for the CDR3: TGTGCCAGTAGTATTTCCCCGGTAGGTCAGCCCCAGCATTTT. This sequence encodes CASSISPVGQPQHF.